Below are 2 T cell receptor beta chains sequenced from a single sample in a study of cytomegalovirus exposure and HLA in healthy donors. The PCR ran on 60 Vbeta and 13 Jbeta primers. Measured with immunoSEQ multiplex PCR; TCRdb has only the in-frame clones, and not every one. The sample has 100,000 or so clones, 13% to 15% seen once. The specimen was PBMCs. The receptors come from a female donor in good health and CMV-seronegative.

The genes are TRBV27 and TRBJ1-5; 7 bases match TRBD1. CDR1 is MNHEY and CDR2 is SMNVEV in the germline V gene (reference sequence). V shed 5 bases, J shed 4 bases, and the junction held 8 bases outside the gene matches. The CDR3 consists of 15 residues. Here the CDR3 reads CASSPRQGGNQPQHF. CDR3 nucleotides: TGTGCCAGCAGTCCCCGACAGGGTGGTAATCAGCCCCAGCATTTT.

This sequence joins TRBV28 and TRBJ1-5, with TRBD1 matching over 10 bases. V shed 8 bases, J shed 4 bases, and the junction held 8 bases outside the gene matches. The CDR3 is 15 amino acids. Germline assignment: CDR1 MDHEN and CDR2 SYDVKM. The CDR3 nucleotides read TGTGCCAGCCTCCCACCGGGACAGGGGAATCAGCCCCAGCATTTT. The encoded protein is CASLPPGQGNQPQHF.